Below are 13 T cell receptor beta chains sequenced from a single sample in a study of T-cell memory formation after mild COVID-19. One entry per CDR3 protein results from TCRdb running MiXCR on the 5' RACE reads. The sample includes 350,000 to 400,000 distinct CDR3 sequences, around 20% of them seen just once. The sample comprised PBMCs or a T cell subset sorted from them (not recorded which). The receptors shown here come from an adult woman who had mild COVID-19 (a few samples of this study predate the infection). Cell type and time point are not known.

The chain couples TRBV10-3 to TRBJ1-1; D possibly corresponds to TRBD1 (5 bases). Germline V gene lookup returns CDR1 ENHRY and CDR2 SYGVKD. V was cut by 10 bases and J by 1 base, with 10 bases left in between. This CDR3 spans 12 amino acids. CDR3 bases: TGTGCCACTGGGGGGTGGAACACTGAAGCTTTCTTT. This gives the protein CATGGWNTEAFF.

The chain employs TRBV18 and TRBJ2-7, with D hard to call. The germline gives CDR1 KGHSH, CDR2 LQKENI. Trimming took 6 bases from V and 3 from J, leaving 18 bases between them. CDR3 size: 15 residues. Here the CDR3 DNA reads TGTGCCAGCTCGTCCTCCCAGGATTCCCGCTACGAGCAGTACTTC. It is translated as CASSSSQDSRYEQYF.

The chain employs TRBV7-8 and TRBJ2-5; no reliable D call. The V gene's germline CDR1 is SGHVS and CDR2 FQNEAQ. Trimming took 4 bases from V and 2 from J, leaving 8 bases between them. The CDR3 runs 13 residues. CDR3 bases: TGTGCCAGCAGCTCGATCCTACAAGAGACCCAGTACTTC. Its protein is CASSSILQETQYF.

This sequence joins TRBV27 and TRBJ2-3; D remains unclear. Trimming left V 3 bases short and J 9 bases short, with 7 bases between. The CDR3 covers 11 residues. The germline CDR1 and CDR2 sequences are MNHEY and SMNVEV (reference sequence). This CDR3 reads CASSFGPTQYF. As DNA, the CDR3 is TGTGCCAGCAGTTTTGGGCCAACGCAGTATTTT.

This clonotype was counted ten times or more. The chain is built from TRBV11-2 and TRBJ2-5, with 11 bases identical to TRBD2. The trim removed 3 bases at V and 4 bases at J, leaving 4 bases unmatched. CDR3 size: 15 residues. Germline V lookup: CDR1 SGHAT, CDR2 FQNNGV. The CDR3 reads CASSFSGRALETQYF. For the CDR3, the DNA is TGTGCCAGCAGCTTTAGCGGGAGGGCCTTAGAGACCCAGTACTTC.

The V gene is TRBV6-2 or TRBV6-3, the J gene TRBJ2-7, with D possibly being TRBD1 or TRBD2 (7 bases each). This CDR3 has 17 residues. From germline, CDR1 is MNHEY and CDR2 SVGEGT. With 4 bases removed from V and 5 bases from J, the gap between germline ends came to 24 bases. CDR3 amino acids: CASSSTRGGGTRNEQYF. For the CDR3, the DNA is TGTGCCAGCAGTTCCACGAGGGGAGGGGGCACTCGAAACGAGCAGTACTTC.

The sample holds a few counts of this clonotype. The rearrangement joins TRBV5-6 to TRBJ2-7; D possibly uses TRBD1 or TRBD2 (5 bases each). There are 15 residues in the CDR3. Deletions cut 3 bases from V and 0 bases from J, with 13 bases between. Germline CDR1 and CDR2: SGHDT and YYEEEE. CDR3 residues: CASSSGTYSSYEQYF. In DNA form, the CDR3 reads TGTGCCAGCAGCTCCGGGACCTATAGCTCCTACGAGCAGTACTTC.

Only a few counts were recorded for this clonotype. The chain has TRBV6-1 and TRBJ2-1; D perhaps matches TRBD2 (6 bases). The CDR3 is 16 residues long. CDR1 is MNHNS, CDR2 SASEGT, per germline. Trimming shortened V by 3 bases and J by 2 bases, and 14 bases separated the two germline ends. The DNA for the CDR3 is TGTGCCAGCAGTGAGTTTGCGACGGGAGCCTACAATGAGCAGTTCTTC. Protein: CASSEFATGAYNEQFF.

The chain uses TRBV5-1 and TRBJ1-1, with D maybe TRBD1 (5 bases). The CDR3 spans 14 residues. The germline V and J ends were trimmed by 5 bases and 4 bases, with 15 bases remaining between them. Germline V CDR1 and CDR2: SGHRS, YFSETQ. The CDR3 reads CASRHNGQGTEAFF. CDR3 nucleotides: TGCGCCAGCAGACACAACGGCCAGGGCACTGAAGCTTTCTTT.

The rearrangement uses TRBV4-3 and TRBJ1-6; D not resolved. This CDR3 is 14 amino acids long. Germline lookup yields CDR1 LGHNA and CDR2 YSLEER. Trimming shortened V by 3 bases and J by 8 bases, and 11 bases separated the two germline ends. CDR3 loop: CASSQEGGYSPLHF. The CDR3, as DNA: TGCGCCAGCAGCCAGGAGGGAGGTTATTCACCCCTCCACTTT.

V gene TRBV20-1 combines with J gene TRBJ2-1; the match to TRBD2 covers 8 bases. Looked up from germline, CDR1 is DFQATT and CDR2 is SNEGSKA (reference sequence). V dropped 1 base and J dropped 8; count of bases not matched to a gene: 1. The CDR3 is 12 amino acids. This CDR3 reads CSARVGGDEQFF. In DNA, the CDR3 is TGCAGTGCTAGAGTCGGGGGGGATGAGCAGTTCTTC.

The CDR3 nucleotides are TGTGCCAGCAGACTACAGGGTTCCCCTAATGGCTACACCTTC. This sequence encodes CASRLQGSPNGYTF. The chain uses TRBV27 and TRBJ1-2; D possibly corresponds to TRBD1 (6 bases). Trimming left V 6 bases short and J 6 bases short, with 17 bases between. Germline-derived CDR1 and CDR2 are MNHEY and SMNVEV (reference sequence). The CDR3 is 14 residues long.

The V gene is TRBV29-1, the J gene TRBJ1-2; D may be TRBD1 (6 bases). The CDR3 is 12 residues long. The germline gives CDR1 SQVTM, CDR2 ANQGSEA. The germline V and J ends were trimmed by 3 bases and 8 bases, with 13 bases remaining between them. The CDR3 bases are TGCAGCGTTGACTGGGGAGGGGGAGGCTACACCTTC. Its protein product is CSVDWGGGGYTF.